The clone carrying this T cell receptor (beta chain) was seen many times. Antigen unknown. The CDR3 extends over 14 amino acids. Germline CDR1 reads MGHRA; CDR2 reads YSYEKL. Trimming left V 1 base short and J 1 base short, with 7 bases between. This sample is part of a study of T cells in Graves' hyperthyroidism and ophthalmopathy. Notes on the study in general: Peripheral blood also featured most of the thyroid clonotypes expanded above 0.001. Ophthalmopathy got predicted by the model a median roughly 6.1 months before its onset.

RNA transcripts gave rise to amplified TCR beta CDR3 regions. Researchers ran a first-round RT-PCR on the TCR CDR3 using the HTBI primer set. Each CDR3 protein is one row after TCRdb ran MiXCR on the multiplex PCR reads. The table records 540,000 or so distinct CDR3 sequences, 40% to 55% of them present only once. Uncontrolled infections, other autoimmune diseases, pregnancy or lactation led to exclusion of patients. The diagnoses drew upon clinical symptoms, serum thyroxine and TRAb, thyroid ultrasound and orbital computed tomography. The source material was peripheral blood or thyroid tissue (not recorded which). The rearrangement joins TRBV4-1 to TRBJ1-1, with D uncertain. This clonotype originated in an adult woman with Graves' disease, either hyperthyroidism or ophthalmopathy (not recorded which). CDR3 protein: CASSQGPENTEAFF. In DNA form, the CDR3 reads TGCGCCAGCAGCCAAGGGCCCGAGAACACTGAAGCTTTCTTT.